The entry below gives a single TCR beta chain sequence along with its context. An amount of RNA that ranged from 0.5 to 1 ug was reverse transcribed with random hexamers. TCRdb re-derived calls from the immunoSEQ multiplex PCR reads in MiXCR, one entry per CDR3 protein. The table shows about 200,000 distinct CDR3 sequences, with 90% to 95% occurring only once. This entry is derived from a study of CD8 T cells in Susac syndrome. The CDR3 sequence is 14 residues long. The V end was cut by 4 bases, the J end by 5 bases, with 15 bases between. Germline V gives CDR1 SGHRS, CDR2 YFSETQ. The V and J genes are TRBV5-1 and TRBJ1-1; D gene ambiguous. This clonotype was obtained from a human donor with multiple sclerosis. Source material: CD4+ T cells from PBMCs. The CDR3 reads CASSPPAQGTEAFF. The DNA for the CDR3 is TGCGCCAGCAGCCCACCGGCGCAAGGAACTGAAGCTTTCTTT.